The sequence of this T cell receptor (beta chain) was determined in a study of neurological immune-mediated disorders. Whole-study findings and limits: HTLV-1-associated myelopathy displayed the greatest TCR clonal expansion, and multiple sclerosis exhibited the smallest, lower than that of healthy controls. There were no CDR3 amino acid sequences shared by expanded clones across subjects, a result suggesting private repertoires in all groups.

The CDR3 spans 15 residues. V was pared by 4 bases and J by 4 bases, with 10 bases of the junction left unmatched. CDR1 is SQVTM, CDR2 ANQGSEA, per germline. TCRdb re-called the 5' RACE reads with MiXCR, one entry per CDR3 protein. The table includes 33,000 or so distinct CDR3 sequences, nearly 7.5% detected once. This clonotype was observed at least ten times. Its specificity is not known. Blood bank volunteers in Maryland, USA, served as healthy controls. 2 million PBMCs stored at -80 C were the source of the unsorted libraries. Sequenced input: PBMCs. V gene TRBV29-1 combines with J gene TRBJ2-7, with TRBD2 matching 10 bases. The clonotype comes from a woman in her thirties or forties in good health. Written as DNA, the CDR3 is TGCAGCGTTGTAAGGCTAGCGGGAGTTCGATACGAGCAGTACTTC. Its translation: CSVVRLAGVRYEQYF.